Included here is one T cell receptor (beta chain) sequence, with context. These data originate in a study of blood T cell repertoires in COVID-19. Overall study context: T cells, B-cell-depleted T cells, or PBMCs supplied cDNA or gDNA.

V was clipped by 2 bases and J by 3 bases; unmatched bases: 9. The CDR3 covers 16 residues. From germline, CDR1 is MNHEY and CDR2 SVGAGI. In the original workflow: From reference gene primer amplification, estimates of nucleated cell counts were derived. Repertoires were generated with immunoSEQ multiplex PCR, while TCRdb's copy carries only in-frame clones and drops some. The V and J calls and clone size are taken from that table; D and trimming were inferred from the DNA. The data hold about 250,000 clones, with about 90% observed a single time. This clonotype originated in a man older than 75 with acute or convalescent COVID-19. The V and J genes are TRBV6-5 and TRBJ1-1; TRBD1 agrees at 7 bases. The sequenced material came from peripheral blood. CDR3 sequence: CASSYVSGGRDTEAFF. The DNA for the CDR3 is TGTGCCAGCAGTTACGTTTCAGGGGGGAGAGACACTGAAGCTTTCTTT.